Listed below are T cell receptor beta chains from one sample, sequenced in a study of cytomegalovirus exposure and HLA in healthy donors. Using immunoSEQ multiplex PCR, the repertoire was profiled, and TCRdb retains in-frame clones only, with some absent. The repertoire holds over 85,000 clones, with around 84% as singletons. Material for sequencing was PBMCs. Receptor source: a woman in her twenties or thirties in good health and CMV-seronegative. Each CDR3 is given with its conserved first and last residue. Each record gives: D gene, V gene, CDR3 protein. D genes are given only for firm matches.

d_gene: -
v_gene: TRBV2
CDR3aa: CASSEARNLNTEAFF

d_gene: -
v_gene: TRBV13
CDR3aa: CASSPRSAYEQYF

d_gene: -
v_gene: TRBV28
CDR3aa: CASSLCKRVVAAGFMNTEAFF

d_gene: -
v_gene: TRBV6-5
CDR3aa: CASSPTENRNEKLFF

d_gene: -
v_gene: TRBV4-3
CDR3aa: CASSQTPLVIASFNNEQFF

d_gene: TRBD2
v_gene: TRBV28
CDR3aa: CASSSTLDMTSGNYNEQFF

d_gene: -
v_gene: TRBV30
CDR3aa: CAWSQGLNTEAFF

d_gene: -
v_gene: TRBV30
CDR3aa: CAWSPSGANVLTF

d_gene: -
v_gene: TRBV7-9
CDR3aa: CASSPPQGNTEAFF

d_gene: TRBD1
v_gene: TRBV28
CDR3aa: CASSLIGQGDHEQYF

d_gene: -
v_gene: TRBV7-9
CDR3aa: CASSSMRGLGTEAFF

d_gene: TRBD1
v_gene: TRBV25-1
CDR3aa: CASSDKVGTASGANVLTF

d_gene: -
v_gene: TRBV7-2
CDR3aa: CASSTPPQDFPPLQQYF

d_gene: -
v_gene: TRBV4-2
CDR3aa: CASSQDIDYGSYNEQFF

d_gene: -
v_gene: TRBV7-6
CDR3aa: CASSSFRDSLLETQYF

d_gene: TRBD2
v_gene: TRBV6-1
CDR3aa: CASSEASRLAGKGYEQYF

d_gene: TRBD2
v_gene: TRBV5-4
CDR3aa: CASSLTGGQETQYF

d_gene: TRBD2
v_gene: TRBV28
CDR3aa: CASSPQGLAEDTQYF

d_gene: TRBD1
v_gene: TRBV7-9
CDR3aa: CASRSGGMNTEAFF

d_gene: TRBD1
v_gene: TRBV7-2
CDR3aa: CASSFWDRGHGELFF

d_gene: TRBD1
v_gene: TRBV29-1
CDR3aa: CSGYRGLGDTQYF

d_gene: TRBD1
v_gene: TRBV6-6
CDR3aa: CASSSPGQGSLDGYTF

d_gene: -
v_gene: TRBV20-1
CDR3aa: CSALSTETQYF

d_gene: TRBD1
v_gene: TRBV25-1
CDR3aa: CASSDGQGAEKLFF

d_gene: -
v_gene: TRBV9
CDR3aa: CASSVSPGMDEKLFF

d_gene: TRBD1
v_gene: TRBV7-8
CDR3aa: CASSTGQGLEAFF

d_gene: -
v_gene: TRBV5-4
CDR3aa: CASSLGLINTGELFF

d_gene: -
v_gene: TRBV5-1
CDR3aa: CASSLRTLWLRDSPLHF

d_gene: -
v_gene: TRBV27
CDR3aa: CASSFLSNQPQHF

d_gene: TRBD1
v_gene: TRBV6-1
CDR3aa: CASSVSRGQFTEAFF

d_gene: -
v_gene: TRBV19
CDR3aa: CATTQGTVGQPQHF

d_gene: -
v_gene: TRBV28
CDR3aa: CASSPDSLYGYTF

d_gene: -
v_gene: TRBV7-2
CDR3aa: CASSLGDTFYEQYF

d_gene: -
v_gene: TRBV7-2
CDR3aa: CASSLGGGSGANVLTF

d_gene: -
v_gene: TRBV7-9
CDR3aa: CASSFLVNTGELFF

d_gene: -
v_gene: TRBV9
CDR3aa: CASSPRSWNTGELFF

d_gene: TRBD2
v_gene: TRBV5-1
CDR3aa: CASSLASGGVTDTQYF

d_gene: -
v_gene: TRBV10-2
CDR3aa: CASMWASYEQYF

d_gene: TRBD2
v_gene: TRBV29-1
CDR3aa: CSAWDYTDTQYF

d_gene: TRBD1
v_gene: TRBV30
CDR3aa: CAWTGGNTEAFF